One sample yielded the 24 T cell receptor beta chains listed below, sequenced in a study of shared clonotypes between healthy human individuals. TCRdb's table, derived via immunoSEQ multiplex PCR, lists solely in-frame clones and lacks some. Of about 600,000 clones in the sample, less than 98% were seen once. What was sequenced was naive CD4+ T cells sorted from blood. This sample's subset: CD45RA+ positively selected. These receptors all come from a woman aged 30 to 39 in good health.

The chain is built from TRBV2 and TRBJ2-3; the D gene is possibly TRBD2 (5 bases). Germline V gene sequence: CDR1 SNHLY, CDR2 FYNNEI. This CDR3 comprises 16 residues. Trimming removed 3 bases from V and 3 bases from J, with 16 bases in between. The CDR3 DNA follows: TGTGCCAGCAGTGATAACGGGGTCGGTGGGACAGATACGCAGTATTTT. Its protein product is CASSDNGVGGTDTQYF.

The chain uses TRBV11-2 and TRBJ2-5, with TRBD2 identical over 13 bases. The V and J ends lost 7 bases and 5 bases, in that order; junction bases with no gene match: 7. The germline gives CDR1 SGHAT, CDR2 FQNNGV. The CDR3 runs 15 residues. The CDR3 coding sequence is TGTGCCAGCACCTGGACTAGCGGGAGTCGGGAGACCCAGTACTTC. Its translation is CASTWTSGSRETQYF.

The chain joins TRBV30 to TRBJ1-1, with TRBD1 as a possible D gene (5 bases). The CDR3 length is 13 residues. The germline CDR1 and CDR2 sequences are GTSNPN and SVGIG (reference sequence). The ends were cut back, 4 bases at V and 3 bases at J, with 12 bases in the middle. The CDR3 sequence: CAWTPGRYTEAFF. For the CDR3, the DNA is TGTGCCTGGACCCCGGGACGGTACACTGAAGCTTTCTTT.

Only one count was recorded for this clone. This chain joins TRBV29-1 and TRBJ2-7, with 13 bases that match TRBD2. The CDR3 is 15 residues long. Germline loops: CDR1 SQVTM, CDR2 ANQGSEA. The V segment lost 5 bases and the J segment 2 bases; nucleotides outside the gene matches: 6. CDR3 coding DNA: TGCAGCGTTACGGGACTAGCGGGACCTACCTACGAGCAGTACTTC. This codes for CSVTGLAGPTYEQYF.

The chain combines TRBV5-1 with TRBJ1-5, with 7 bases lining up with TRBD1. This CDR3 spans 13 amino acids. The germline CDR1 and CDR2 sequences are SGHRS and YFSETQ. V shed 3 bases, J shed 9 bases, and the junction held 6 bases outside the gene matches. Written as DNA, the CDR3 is TGCGCCAGCAGCTCGACAGGGTCCTGGCCCCAGCATTTT. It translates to CASSSTGSWPQHF.

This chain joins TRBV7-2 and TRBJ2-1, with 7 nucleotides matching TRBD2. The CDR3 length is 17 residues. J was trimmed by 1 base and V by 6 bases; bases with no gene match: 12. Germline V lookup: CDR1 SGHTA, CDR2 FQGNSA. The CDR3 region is CASRLEGWTRSYNEQFF. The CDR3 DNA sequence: TGTGCCAGCAGACTGGAAGGTTGGACTAGATCCTACAATGAGCAGTTCTTC.

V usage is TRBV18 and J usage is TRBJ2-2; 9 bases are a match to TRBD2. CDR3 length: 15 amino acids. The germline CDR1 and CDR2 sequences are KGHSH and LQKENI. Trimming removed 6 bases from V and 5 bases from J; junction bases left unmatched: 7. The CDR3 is CASSLGTSTTGELFF. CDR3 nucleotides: TGTGCCAGCTCCCTTGGGACTAGCACAACCGGGGAGCTGTTTTTT. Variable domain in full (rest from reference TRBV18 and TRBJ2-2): NAGVMQNPRHLVRRRGQEARLRCSPMKGHSHVYWYRQLPEEGLKFMVYLQKENIIDESGMPKERFSAEFPKEGPSILRIQQVVRGDSAAYFCASSLGTSTTGELFFGEGSRLTVL.

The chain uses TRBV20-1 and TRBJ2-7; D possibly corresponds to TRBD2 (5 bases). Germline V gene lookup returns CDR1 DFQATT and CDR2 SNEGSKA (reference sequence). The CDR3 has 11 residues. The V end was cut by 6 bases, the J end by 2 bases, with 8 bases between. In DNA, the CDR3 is TGCAGTGCAACCGGGACCTACGAGCAGTACTTC. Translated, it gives CSATGTYEQYF.

CDR3 nucleotides: TGTGCCAGCAGTAAACCGGGACAGGGTCGTGAAAAACTGTTTTTT. It specifies CASSKPGQGREKLFF. The rearrangement uses TRBV6-5 and TRBJ1-4; 9 nucleotides line up with TRBD1. The CDR3 length is 15 residues. Germline trimming cut 5 bases from V and 7 bases from J; bases unmatched to any gene: 8. Germline V gene data show CDR1 as MNHEY and CDR2 as SVGAGI.

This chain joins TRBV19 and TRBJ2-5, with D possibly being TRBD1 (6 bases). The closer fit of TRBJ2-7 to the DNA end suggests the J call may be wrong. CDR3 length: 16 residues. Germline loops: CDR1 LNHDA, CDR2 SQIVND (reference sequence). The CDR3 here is CASSGMNREFTYEQYF. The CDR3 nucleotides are TGTGCCAGTAGTGGGATGAACAGGGAATTTACCTACGAGCAGTACTTC.

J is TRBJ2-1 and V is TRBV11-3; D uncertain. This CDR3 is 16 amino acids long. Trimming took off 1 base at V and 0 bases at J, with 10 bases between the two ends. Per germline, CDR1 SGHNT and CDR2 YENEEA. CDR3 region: CASSLGPWSSYNEQFF. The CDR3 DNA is TGTGCCAGCAGCTTAGGGCCGTGGAGCTCCTACAATGAGCAGTTCTTC.

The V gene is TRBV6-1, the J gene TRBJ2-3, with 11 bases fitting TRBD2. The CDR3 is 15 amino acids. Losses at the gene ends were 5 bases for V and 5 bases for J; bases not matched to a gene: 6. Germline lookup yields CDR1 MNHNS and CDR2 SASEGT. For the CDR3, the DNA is TGTGCCAGCAGTCCCGGGACTAGCGGAAAAGATACGCAGTATTTT. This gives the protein CASSPGTSGKDTQYF.

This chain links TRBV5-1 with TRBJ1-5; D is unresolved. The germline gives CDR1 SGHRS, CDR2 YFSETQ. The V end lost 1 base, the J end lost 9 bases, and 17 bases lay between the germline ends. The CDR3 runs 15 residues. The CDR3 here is CASSLRSVSGGPQHF. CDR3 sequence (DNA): TGCGCCAGCAGCTTGCGAAGTGTAAGCGGTGGGCCCCAGCATTTT.

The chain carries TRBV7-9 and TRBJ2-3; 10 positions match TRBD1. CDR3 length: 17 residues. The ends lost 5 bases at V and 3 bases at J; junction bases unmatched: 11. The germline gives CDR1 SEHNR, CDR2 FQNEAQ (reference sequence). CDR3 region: CASSLTGGSSGTDTQYF. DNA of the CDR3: TGTGCCAGCAGCCTGACAGGGGGCTCTAGCGGGACAGATACGCAGTATTTT.

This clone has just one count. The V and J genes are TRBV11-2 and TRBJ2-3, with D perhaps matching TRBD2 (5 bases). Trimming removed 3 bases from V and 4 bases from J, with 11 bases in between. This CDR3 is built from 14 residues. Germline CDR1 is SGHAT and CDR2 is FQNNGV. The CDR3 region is CASSFAGRADTQYF. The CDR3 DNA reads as TGTGCCAGCAGCTTTGCTGGGCGGGCAGATACGCAGTATTTT.

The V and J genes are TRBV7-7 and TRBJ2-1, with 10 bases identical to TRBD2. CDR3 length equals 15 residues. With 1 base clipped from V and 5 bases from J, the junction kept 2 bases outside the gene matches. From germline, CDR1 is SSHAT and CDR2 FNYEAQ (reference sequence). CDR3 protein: CASSLEAGGDNEQFF. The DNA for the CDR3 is TGTGCCAGCAGCTTAGAAGCGGGAGGGGACAATGAGCAGTTCTTC.

This CDR3 reads CASSPKREPEAFF. DNA for the CDR3: TGTGCCAGCTCACCCAAAAGGGAGCCTGAAGCTTTCTTT. V gene TRBV18 combines with J gene TRBJ1-1; D not certain. Germline CDR1 KGHSH, CDR2 LQKENI. The CDR3 spans 13 residues. Trimming pared 3 bases from V and 6 bases from J, leaving 11 bases between.

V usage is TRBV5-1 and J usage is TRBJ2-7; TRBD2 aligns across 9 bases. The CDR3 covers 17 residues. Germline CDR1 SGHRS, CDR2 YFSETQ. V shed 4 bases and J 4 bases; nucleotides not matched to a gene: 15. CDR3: CASSPSVAGDPGYEQYF. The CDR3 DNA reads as TGCGCCAGCAGCCCAAGTGTAGCGGGAGACCCGGGGTACGAGCAGTACTTC.

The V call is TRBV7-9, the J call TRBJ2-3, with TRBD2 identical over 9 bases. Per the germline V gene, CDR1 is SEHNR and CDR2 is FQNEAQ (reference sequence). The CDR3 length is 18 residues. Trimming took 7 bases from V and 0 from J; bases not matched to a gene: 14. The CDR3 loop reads CASTGGLAGPPSTDTQYF. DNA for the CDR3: TGTGCCAGCACCGGGGGGCTAGCGGGGCCCCCTAGCACAGATACGCAGTATTTT.

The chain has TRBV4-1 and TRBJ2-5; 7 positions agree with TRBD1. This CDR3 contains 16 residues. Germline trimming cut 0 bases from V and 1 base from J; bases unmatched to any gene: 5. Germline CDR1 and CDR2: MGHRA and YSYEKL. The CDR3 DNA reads TGCGCCAGCAGCCAAGATTCGGGACAGCGCCAAGAGACCCAGTACTTC. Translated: CASSQDSGQRQETQYF.

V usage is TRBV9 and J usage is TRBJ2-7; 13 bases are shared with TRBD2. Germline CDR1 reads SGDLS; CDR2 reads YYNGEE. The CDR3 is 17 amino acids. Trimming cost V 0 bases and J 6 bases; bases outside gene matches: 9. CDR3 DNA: TGTGCCAGCAGCGTAGTTTCCGGGACTAGCGGGATATCCGAGCAGTACTTC. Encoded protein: CASSVVSGTSGISEQYF.

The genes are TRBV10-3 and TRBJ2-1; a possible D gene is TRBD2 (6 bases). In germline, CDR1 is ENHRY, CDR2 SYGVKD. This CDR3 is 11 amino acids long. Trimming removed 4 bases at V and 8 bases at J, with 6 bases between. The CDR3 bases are TGTGCCATCAGTGCGGGGGATGAGCAGTTCTTC. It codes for CAISAGDEQFF.

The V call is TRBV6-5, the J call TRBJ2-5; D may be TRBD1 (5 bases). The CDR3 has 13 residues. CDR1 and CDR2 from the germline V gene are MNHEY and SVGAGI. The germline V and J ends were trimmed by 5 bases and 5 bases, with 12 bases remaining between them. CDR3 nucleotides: TGTGCCAGCAGTCCCTCAGGGCGGGAGACCCAGTACTTC. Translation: CASSPSGRETQYF.

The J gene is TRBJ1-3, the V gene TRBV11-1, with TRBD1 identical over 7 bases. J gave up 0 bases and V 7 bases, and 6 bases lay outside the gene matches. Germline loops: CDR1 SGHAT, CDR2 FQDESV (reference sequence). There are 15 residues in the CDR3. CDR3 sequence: CASTGQDYSGNTIYF. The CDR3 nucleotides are TGTGCCAGCACCGGACAGGACTACTCTGGAAACACCATATATTTT.